These 31 T cell receptor beta chains originate from one sample sequenced in a study of T cells in Graves' hyperthyroidism and ophthalmopathy. The CDR3 regions of TCR beta were amplified from RNA transcripts. The primer set for the first-round RT-PCR of the TCR CDR3 was HTBI. In TCRdb, the multiplex PCR reads were re-called with MiXCR into one record per CDR3 protein. The sample lists under 550,000 distinct CDR3 sequences, approximately 20% occurring once. Material: blood. These receptors were taken from a man aged 35 to 55 with Graves' ophthalmopathy.

The CDR3 nucleotides read TGTGCCACCGGGGAGGGGAGAGGAGAGACCCAGTACTTC. Translated, it gives CATGEGRGETQYF. The chain has TRBV24-1 and TRBJ2-5; TRBD2 matches at 7 bases. V shed 9 bases, J shed 4 bases, and the junction held 7 bases outside the gene matches. Germline CDR1 KGHDR, CDR2 SFDVKD. The CDR3 extends over 13 amino acids.

This clonotype was counted a few times. The J gene is TRBJ1-4, the V gene TRBV7-6; D uncertain. The germline V and J ends were trimmed by 5 bases and 7 bases, with 26 bases remaining between them. The CDR3 extends over 18 amino acids. The V gene's germline CDR1 is SGHVS and CDR2 FNYEAQ. CDR3 protein: CASSLVSRPGFSGEKLFF. CDR3 nucleotide sequence: TGTGCCAGCAGCCTTGTCTCCCGGCCGGGATTCTCGGGTGAAAAACTGTTTTTT.

The V call is TRBV11-2, the J call TRBJ1-2, with a possible D match to TRBD1 (5 bases). CDR3 length: 13 residues. V lost 5 bases and J lost 8, with 15 bases in between. Germline loops: CDR1 SGHAT, CDR2 FQNNGV. The CDR3 spells CASSPRAGAGYTF. As DNA, the CDR3 is TGTGCCAGCAGCCCCAGGGCTGGGGCGGGCTACACCTTC.

A note on this clonotype: The junction departs from the called germline gene at one end, perhaps through a read error. This chain's CDR3 is CSARDRGTGNQPQHF. As DNA, the CDR3 is TGCAGTGCTCGAGACAGGGGGACTGGCAATCAGCCCCAGCATTTT. This chain links TRBV20-1 with TRBJ1-5; TRBD1 matches 9 bases. This CDR3 comprises 15 residues. Germline assignment: CDR1 DFQATT and CDR2 SNEGSKA (reference sequence).

The chain recombines TRBV6-1 with TRBJ2-7; 9 bases line up with TRBD1. The V and J ends lost 7 bases and 3 bases, in that order; junction bases with no gene match: 7. Germline lookup yields CDR1 MNHNS and CDR2 SASEGT. This CDR3 has 14 amino acids. CDR3 in DNA: TGTGCCAGCAAACCGGGACAGGGTGTCTACGAGCAGTACTTC. Translating gives CASKPGQGVYEQYF.

This clonotype was detected a few times. The chain combines TRBV30 with TRBJ2-3; 8 nucleotides line up with TRBD2. CDR3 length: 13 residues. Trimming removed 7 bases from V and 4 bases from J; junction bases left unmatched: 7. Germline lookup yields CDR1 GTSNPN and CDR2 SVGIG (reference sequence). The CDR3 bases are TGTGCCTCGAAGCGGGGGCTTTCAGATACGCAGTATTTT. This sequence encodes CASKRGLSDTQYF.

The chain carries TRBV20-1 and TRBJ1-1, with D possibly matching TRBD1 (5 bases). CDR1 and CDR2 from the germline V gene are DFQATT and SNEGSKA (reference sequence). Between the trimmed V and J ends, which lost 0 bases and 4 bases, there was a span of 18 bases. The CDR3 runs to 16 residues. CDR3 sequence reads: CSARDIISRVSTEAFF. CDR3 nucleotide sequence: TGCAGTGCTAGAGATATTATATCCAGGGTGAGCACTGAAGCTTTCTTT.

This clonotype has a single count. A clone one base away is much larger, so this may be a read error. The chain links TRBV30 to TRBJ1-1, with D hard to call. Germline loops: CDR1 GTSNPN, CDR2 SVGIG (reference sequence). Trimming shortened V by 3 bases and J by 11 bases, and 19 bases separated the two germline ends. The CDR3 runs to 13 residues. The CDR3 protein is CAWRVIGRGRAFF. CDR3 DNA sequence: TGTGCCTGGAGGGTTATTGGGCGGGGTCGGGCTTTCTTT.

This clonotype was recorded at least ten times. This sequence joins TRBV7-2 and TRBJ2-1, with 10 bases identical to TRBD2. The CDR3 consists of 15 residues. Per the germline V gene, CDR1 is SGHTA and CDR2 is FQGNSA. J lost 9 bases, V lost 0 bases, and 5 bases had no gene match. The chain's CDR3 is CASSLAWRLAGEQFF. The CDR3 nucleotides are TGTGCCAGCAGCTTAGCTTGGAGACTAGCGGGTGAGCAGTTCTTC.

This clonotype was seen at least ten times. The chain recombines TRBV3-1 with TRBJ2-5; the D is unclear. V was clipped by 7 bases and J by 5 bases, with 14 bases between them. The CDR3 consists of 13 residues. Per germline, CDR1 LGHDT and CDR2 YNNKEL (reference sequence). The CDR3 region is CASTHGEGETQYF. The CDR3 DNA follows: TGTGCCAGCACTCATGGGGAAGGCGAGACCCAGTACTTC.

This clonotype was picked up many times. This chain connects TRBV12-3 or TRBV12-4 to TRBJ2-7; 9 bases line up with TRBD1. This CDR3 is 17 amino acids long. Trimming removed 5 bases from V and 4 bases from J; junction bases left unmatched: 15. CDR3 amino acids: CASSRVLGQGSLYEQYF. As DNA, the CDR3 is TGTGCCAGCAGTCGCGTCCTGGGACAGGGTTCTTTGTACGAGCAGTACTTC.

This clonotype has only one observation. At one end the junction does not follow the germline gene, possibly because of a read error. This chain connects TRBV27 to TRBJ2-7; D unresolved. Germline loops: CDR1 MNHEY, CDR2 SMNVEV (reference sequence). The CDR3 totals 12 residues. CDR3 residues: CASSPSSYGQYF. Here the CDR3 DNA reads TGTGCCAGCAGTCCAAGCTCCTACGGGCAGTACTTC.

The chain carries TRBV6-9 and TRBJ2-7; TRBD1 matches 12 bases. V dropped 4 bases and J dropped 6; count of bases not matched to a gene: 4. The V gene's germline CDR1 is MNHGY and CDR2 SVAAGI. The CDR3 is 14 residues long. Written as DNA, the CDR3 is TGTGCCAGCAGTTCGGGGGACAGGGGGCCCGAGCAGTACTTC. Its protein product is CASSSGDRGPEQYF.

V usage is TRBV4-1 and J usage is TRBJ1-4; no firm D call. Trimming shortened V by 1 base and J by 0 bases, and 6 bases separated the two germline ends. Germline assignment: CDR1 MGHRA and CDR2 YSYEKL. This CDR3 region has 15 residues. CDR3 residues: CASSQARATNEKLFF. The CDR3 nucleotides are TGCGCCAGCAGCCAAGCCAGAGCAACTAATGAAAAACTGTTTTTT.

This clonotype was seen a handful of times. CDR3 bases: TGTGCCAGCAGCCCCCAGAGCGGGAGAGGAAATGAGCAGTTCTTC. Translation: CASSPQSGRGNEQFF. The chain couples TRBV7-9 to TRBJ2-1; 8 bases line up with TRBD2. Germline trimming cut 5 bases from V and 7 bases from J; bases unmatched to any gene: 10. This CDR3 is 15 amino acids long. Germline values: CDR1 SEHNR, CDR2 FQNEAQ (reference sequence).

This clonotype was observed many times. The chain recombines TRBV7-3 with TRBJ2-3; a possible D gene is TRBD1 (7 bases). The V and J ends lost 2 bases and 5 bases respectively, with 17 bases between them. The CDR3 spans 16 residues. The germline gives CDR1 SGHTA, CDR2 FQGTGA. The CDR3 DNA reads TGTGCCAGCAGCTTAGGATCGGAGGGGGCCGGAGATACGCAGTATTTT. Encoded protein: CASSLGSEGAGDTQYF. The full variable domain, its missing parts supplied by reference TRBV7-3 and TRBJ2-3, is GAGVSQTPSNKVTEKGKYVELRCDPISGHTALYWYRQSLGQGPEFLIYFQGTGAADDSGLPNDRFFAVRPEGSVSTLKIQRTERGDSAVYLCASSLGSEGAGDTQYFGPGTRLTVL.

The chain carries TRBV28 and TRBJ1-5; D is possibly TRBD1 (5 bases). The germline gives CDR1 MDHEN, CDR2 SYDVKM. The CDR3 spans 14 residues. Deletions cut 7 bases from V and 9 bases from J, with 19 bases between. CDR3 nucleotide sequence: TGTGCCAGCAAGATGACATCCGGGGGTCGGCCCCAGCATTTT. Its protein product is CASKMTSGGRPQHF.

Concerning this clonotype: A much bigger clone sits one base away, suggesting this may be a read error. The chain has TRBV12-3 or TRBV12-4 and TRBJ1-2; D might be TRBD1 (5 bases). V was cut by 4 bases and J by 4 bases, with 7 bases left in between. The CDR3 extends over 12 amino acids. The CDR3 spells CASSCRVYGYTF. In DNA form, the CDR3 reads TGTGCCAGCAGTTGCAGGGTCTATGGCTACACCTTC.

This clonotype showed up just a few times. The chain is built from TRBV12-3 or TRBV12-4 and TRBJ2-1, with 9 bases matching TRBD2. This CDR3 spans 18 amino acids. Trimming at V came to 5 bases and at J to 4 bases, leaving 15 bases not matched to a gene. Here the CDR3 reads CASSPRGPAGGSYNEQFF. CDR3 in DNA: TGTGCCAGCAGTCCTAGGGGGCCAGCGGGGGGTTCATACAATGAGCAGTTCTTC.

This clonotype occurred a few times. V usage is TRBV29-1 and J usage is TRBJ2-1; 10 bases are a match to TRBD2. Germline V gives CDR1 SQVTM, CDR2 ANQGSEA. The CDR3 is made up of 16 amino acids. J lost 4 bases, V lost 8 bases, and 14 bases had no gene match. In nucleotides, the CDR3 is TGCAGCACCTCCGGGACTAGCGATAGGCCTTACAATGAGCAGTTCTTC. It is translated as CSTSGTSDRPYNEQFF.

This clonotype was recorded many times. This chain uses TRBV7-9 with TRBJ2-1; D not resolved. The CDR3 has 15 residues. The V gene lost 5 bases and the J gene lost 9 bases, with 20 bases spanning the gap. CDR1 and CDR2 from the germline V gene are SEHNR and FQNEAQ (reference sequence). The CDR3 loop is CASSPLGPSLGEQFF. The DNA of the CDR3 is TGTGCCAGCAGCCCTCTAGGGCCTTCCCTGGGTGAGCAGTTCTTC.

The table lists this clonotype with a few counts. At one of its ends the junction is not consistent with the germline gene, which may arise from a read error. The gene calls are TRBV7-7 and TRBJ2-5, with 10 bases that match TRBD2. This CDR3 has 19 amino acids. CDR1 and CDR2 (germline): SSHAT, FNYEAQ (reference sequence). The CDR3 DNA sequence: TGTGCTAGCAGCTTAGATACTAGCGGGGCCCTTTCGTACCAAGAGACCCAGTACTTC. As protein: CASSLDTSGALSYQETQYF. Variable domain in full (rest from reference TRBV7-7 and TRBJ2-5): GAGVSQSPRYKVTKRGQDVTLRCDPISSHATLYWYQQALGQGPEFLTYFNYEAQPDKSGLPSDRFSAERPEGSISTLTIQRTEQRDSAMYRCASSLDTSGALSYQETQYFGPGTRLLVL.

In this sample, this clonotype turned up a few times. V and J are TRBV6-1 and TRBJ1-5, with 7 bases lining up with TRBD1. The V gene end was trimmed by 4 bases and the J gene end by 7 bases; junction bases not matched to a gene: 7. CDR3 length: 14 residues. Germline CDR1 is MNHNS and CDR2 is SASEGT. Here the CDR3 DNA reads TGTGCCAGCAGTGTGGGGGACAGCCTACAGCCCCAGCATTTT. Its translation: CASSVGDSLQPQHF.

The chain joins TRBV3-1 to TRBJ2-2; the D is unclear. Trimming pared 0 bases from V and 3 bases from J, leaving 5 bases between. CDR1 is LGHDT and CDR2 is YNNKEL in the germline V gene (reference sequence). The CDR3 is 14 amino acids. CDR3 region: CASSQETYTGELFF. CDR3 nucleotide sequence: TGTGCCAGCAGCCAAGAGACTTACACCGGGGAGCTGTTTTTT.

In its sample, this clonotype was seen many times. The V gene is TRBV20-1, the J gene TRBJ2-7; TRBD1 is a possible D gene (5 bases). The CDR3 covers 15 residues. Germline V gene sequence: CDR1 DFQATT, CDR2 SNEGSKA (reference sequence). Trimming removed 0 bases from V and 1 base from J, with 13 bases in between. The CDR3 nucleotides are TGCAGTGCTAGAGATAATAGTGCAGGGTCCTACGAGCAGTACTTC. This translates into CSARDNSAGSYEQYF.

This clonotype was seen only a few times. The chain employs TRBV28 and TRBJ2-7; D remains unclear. V was pared by 6 bases and J by 7 bases, with 13 bases between. CDR3 length: 12 residues. Per germline, CDR1 MDHEN and CDR2 SYDVKM. CDR3 DNA: TGTGCCAGCAGCAAACAGTTTGGTGAGCAGTACTTC. Translated, it gives CASSKQFGEQYF.

V gene TRBV6-1 combines with J gene TRBJ2-3, with 7 bases fitting TRBD1. CDR3 length equals 17 residues. Germline V gene data show CDR1 as MNHNS and CDR2 as SASEGT. The V and J ends lost 7 bases and 8 bases, in that order; junction bases with no gene match: 21. In DNA, the CDR3 is TGTGCCAGCAATACCCGCCCACAGGGGTCTGGGGCGGGTACGCAGTATTTT. It codes for CASNTRPQGSGAGTQYF.

The chain combines TRBV4-1 with TRBJ1-1, with a tentative D call TRBD1 (6 bases). Deletions cut 1 base from V and 1 base from J, with 10 bases between. The CDR3 has 15 residues. Germline assignment: CDR1 MGHRA and CDR2 YSYEKL. The CDR3: CASSQALQGNTEAFF. Written as DNA, the CDR3 is TGCGCCAGCAGCCAAGCCCTACAGGGGAACACTGAAGCTTTCTTT.

This clonotype occurred many times. V usage is TRBV20-1 and J usage is TRBJ1-2; D might be TRBD1 (6 bases). Germline values: CDR1 DFQATT, CDR2 SNEGSKA (reference sequence). Trimming shortened V by 1 base and J by 2 bases, and 11 bases separated the two germline ends. CDR3 size: 14 residues. CDR3 sequence: CSARVGGENYGYTF. The CDR3 DNA reads as TGCAGTGCTAGAGTAGGGGGGGAAAACTATGGCTACACCTTC.

This clonotype was counted many times. V usage is TRBV9 and J usage is TRBJ1-2, with D perhaps matching TRBD1 (5 bases). Looked up from germline, CDR1 is SGDLS and CDR2 is YYNGEE. V gave up 4 bases and J gave up 7 bases, with 23 bases separating them. The CDR3 runs to 16 residues. The CDR3 DNA reads TGTGCCAGCAGCTCCCGGCTGAGAGGAGGGGAAGCTGGCTACACCTTC. Protein product: CASSSRLRGGEAGYTF.

This clonotype came up many times. V gene TRBV6-6 combines with J gene TRBJ2-7; TRBD2 agrees at 10 bases. The CDR3 loop spans 15 amino acids. The junction had 2 bases not matched to a gene; V was cut back by 0 bases and J by 3 bases. Germline values: CDR1 MNHNY, CDR2 SVGAGI (reference sequence). The CDR3 DNA follows: TGTGCCAGCAGTTACTCGCTAGCGGGAGACTACGAGCAGTACTTC. It specifies CASSYSLAGDYEQYF.